This entry concerns a single T cell receptor (beta chain). The antigen remains unidentified. Sequencing was performed with immunoSEQ multiplex PCR; in TCRdb, only in-frame clones are kept and a portion is missing. Found here are 90,000 to 130,000 clones, around nine tenths of them singletons; the top ten hold approximately 1.9%. The data were taken from a study of cytomegalovirus exposure and HLA in healthy donors. Study overall: The same platform was used for the 120 validation repertoires and the approximately 670 first-cohort repertoires, a later analysis reported.

Donors were drawn from the 120-subject validation cohort, separate from the approximately 620-subject first cohort. Study results and limitations: In vitro testing confirmed a few CMV-associated chains as specific for CMV antigens. TCR sequences were mostly rare, though some public TCRs occurred in many donors.

The source of this sequence is a woman younger than 35 in good health and CMV-seronegative. Sequencing was done on a sample of PBMCs.

CDR3 DNA: TGTGCCAGCAGCCCCGAGCACTCCTACAATGAGCAGTTCTTC. Translated, it gives CASSPEHSYNEQFF. J is TRBJ2-1 and V is TRBV11-3; D gene unclear. Germline V lookup: CDR1 SGHNT, CDR2 YENEEA. The CDR3 consists of 14 residues. V was cut by 5 bases and J by 0 bases, with 8 bases left in between. Looking up the rest from reference TRBV11-3 and TRBJ2-1 gives the full variable domain: EAGVVQSPRYKIIEKKQPVAFWCNPISGHNTLYWYLQNLGQGPELLIRYENEEAVDDSQLPKDRFSAERLKGVDSTLKIQPAELGDSAVYLCASSPEHSYNEQFFGPGTRLTVL.